The 7 T cell receptor beta chains given below trace back to one sample, sequenced in a study of shared clonotypes between healthy human individuals. Some clones are missing from TCRdb's copy, which holds only in-frame ones; the method was immunoSEQ multiplex PCR. The sample has 550,000 to 800,000 clones; roughly 70% are singletons. Sequencing was done on a sample of memory CD4+ T cells sorted from blood. The subset was: CD45RA-negative fraction. Source of these receptors: a woman in her twenties or thirties in good health.

This clone has a single count. The chain combines TRBV27 with TRBJ2-2; weak D call: TRBD2 (5 bases). Germline CDR1 is MNHEY and CDR2 is SMNVEV (reference sequence). Trimming shortened V by 3 bases and J by 7 bases, and 15 bases separated the two germline ends. The CDR3 consists of 15 residues. For the CDR3, the DNA is TGTGCCAGCAGTTTCCGGACTGTGAGTGGCGGGGAGCTGTTTTTT. It yields the protein CASSFRTVSGGELFF.

This clone was counted once. The chain joins TRBV29-1 to TRBJ2-5; maybe TRBD1 (5 bases). CDR3 length equals 13 residues. V was pared by 6 bases and J by 4 bases, with 15 bases between. Germline V gene sequence: CDR1 SQVTM, CDR2 ANQGSEA. Here the CDR3 DNA reads TGCAGCGTCTCCAGGGCTTTAGGAGAGACCCAGTACTTC. Its protein product is CSVSRALGETQYF. Full variable domain (rest looked up from reference TRBV29-1 and TRBJ2-5): SAVISQKPSRDICQRGTSLTIQCQVDSQVTMMFWYRQQPGQSLTLIATANQGSEATYESGFVIDKFPISRPNLTFSTLTVSNMSPEDSSIYLCSVSRALGETQYFGPGTRLLVL.

The rearrangement joins TRBV10-3 to TRBJ2-2; possibly TRBD2 for D (6 bases). Trimming took 5 bases from V and 3 from J, leaving 10 bases between them. The CDR3 extends over 14 amino acids. CDR1 is ENHRY, CDR2 SYGVKD, per germline. The CDR3 loop is CAISSRDYTGELFF. CDR3 sequence (DNA): TGTGCCATCAGTTCCAGGGACTACACCGGGGAGCTGTTTTTT.

In this sample, this clone turned up a few times. Other DNA sequences in this sample translate to the same CDR3. The chain couples TRBV4-1 to TRBJ2-5, with 8 bases fitting TRBD2. Unmatched junction bases numbered 5, after V lost 1 base and J lost 4 bases. There are 15 residues in the CDR3. Looked up from germline, CDR1 is MGHRA and CDR2 is YSYEKL. CDR3: CASSQGPGGVETQYF. CDR3 nucleotides: TGCGCCAGCAGCCAAGGTCCGGGAGGGGTAGAGACCCAGTACTTC.

The chain couples TRBV7-2 to TRBJ2-5, with a weak D call TRBD2 (6 bases). Germline assignment: CDR1 SGHTA and CDR2 FQGNSA. This CDR3 comprises 15 residues. V lost 5 bases and J lost 0, with 13 bases in between. The CDR3: CASSLSRGYQETQYF. The CDR3, as DNA: TGTGCCAGCAGCCTCAGTCGGGGGTACCAAGAGACCCAGTACTTC.

The V gene is TRBV7-2, the J gene TRBJ2-1; a weak D match, TRBD2 (5 bases). Germline values: CDR1 SGHTA, CDR2 FQGNSA. The ends were cut back, 5 bases at V and 10 bases at J, with 21 bases in the middle. This CDR3 is built from 15 residues. The CDR3 is CASSPLTRGAREQFF. CDR3 in DNA: TGTGCCAGCAGCCCTCTTACCCGGGGTGCCCGCGAGCAGTTCTTC.

The chain has TRBV6-1 and TRBJ2-1; 11 bases align to TRBD2. CDR1 MNHNS and CDR2 SASEGT come from the germline V gene. V dropped 0 bases and J dropped 5; count of bases not matched to a gene: 3. The CDR3 sequence is 16 residues long. The CDR3 bases are TGTGCCAGCAGTGAAGCGGGGACTAGCGGAGACAATGAGCAGTTCTTC. This sequence encodes CASSEAGTSGDNEQFF.